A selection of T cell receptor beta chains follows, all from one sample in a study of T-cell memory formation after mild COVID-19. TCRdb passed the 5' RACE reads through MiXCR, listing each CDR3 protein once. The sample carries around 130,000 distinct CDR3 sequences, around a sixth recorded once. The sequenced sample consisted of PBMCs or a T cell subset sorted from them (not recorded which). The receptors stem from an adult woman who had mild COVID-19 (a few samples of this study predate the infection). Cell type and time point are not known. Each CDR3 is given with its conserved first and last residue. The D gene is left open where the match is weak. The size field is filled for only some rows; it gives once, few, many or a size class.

CDR3 DNA: TGTGCCAGTAGTATGAGCGGGAGCTCCTACGAGCAGTACTTC; CDR3 protein: CASSMSGSSYEQYF; CDR3 length: 14; V gene: TRBV19; J gene: TRBJ2-7; clone size: few; D gene: TRBD2
CDR3 DNA: TGTGCCAGCAGTCCCGGACCGGGACTCGGCGTCCATGAGCAGTTCTTC; CDR3 protein: CASSPGPGLGVHEQFF; CDR3 length: 16; V gene: TRBV27; J gene: TRBJ2-1; clone size: few; D gene: NA
CDR3 DNA: TGTGCCAGCAGTTTCGGGGGAGGCACTGAAGCTTTCTTT; CDR3 protein: CASSFGGGTEAFF; CDR3 length: 13; V gene: TRBV12-3/TRBV12-4; J gene: TRBJ1-1; clone size: NA; D gene: NA
CDR3 DNA: TGTGCCAGCAGCTCCCACGACTATGCGGACGGCTACGAGCAGTACTTC; CDR3 protein: CASSSHDYADGYEQYF; CDR3 length: 16; V gene: TRBV13; J gene: TRBJ2-7; clone size: few; D gene: NA
CDR3 DNA: TGCAGCACCAACGGTCCTAGCACAGATACGCAGTATTTT; CDR3 protein: CSTNGPSTDTQYF; CDR3 length: 13; V gene: TRBV29-1; J gene: TRBJ2-3; clone size: NA; D gene: NA
CDR3 DNA: TGTGCCACCAGCAGAGATAGTACAGCGAACACCGGGGAGCTGTTTTTT; CDR3 protein: CATSRDSTANTGELFF; CDR3 length: 16; V gene: TRBV15; J gene: TRBJ2-2; clone size: few; D gene: NA
CDR3 DNA: TGCAGTGCTTGGGGACTAGCGGGGATCTACGAGCAGTACTTC; CDR3 protein: CSAWGLAGIYEQYF; CDR3 length: 14; V gene: TRBV20-1; J gene: TRBJ2-7; clone size: NA; D gene: TRBD2
CDR3 DNA: TGTGCCAGCAGCCCCGACAGCGACAATGAGCAGTTCTTC; CDR3 protein: CASSPDSDNEQFF; CDR3 length: 13; V gene: TRBV12-3/TRBV12-4; J gene: TRBJ2-1; clone size: many; D gene: NA
CDR3 DNA: TGTGCCAGCAGCTCCCCGGGGGGGACATCTGAAGCTTTCTTT; CDR3 protein: CASSSPGGTSEAFF; CDR3 length: 14; V gene: TRBV7-9; J gene: TRBJ1-1; clone size: NA; D gene: NA
CDR3 DNA: TGTGCCAGTAGTATCGGACAGCGGGAGACCCAGTACTTC; CDR3 protein: CASSIGQRETQYF; CDR3 length: 13; V gene: TRBV19; J gene: TRBJ2-5; clone size: few; D gene: NA
CDR3 DNA: TGCGCCAGCAGCCAAGATCAATTTTCGGGGAGGGAGACCCAGTACTTC; CDR3 protein: CASSQDQFSGRETQYF; CDR3 length: 16; V gene: TRBV4-3; J gene: TRBJ2-5; clone size: few; D gene: NA
CDR3 DNA: TGTGCCAGCAGTCTGCCGGACAGTTCCTACGAGCAGTACTTC; CDR3 protein: CASSLPDSSYEQYF; CDR3 length: 14; V gene: TRBV6-2/TRBV6-3; J gene: TRBJ2-7; clone size: medium-sized; D gene: NA
CDR3 DNA: TGTGCCAGCCGAGACAGGGCTTCGAACACCGGGGAGCTGTTTTTT; CDR3 protein: CASRDRASNTGELFF; CDR3 length: 15; V gene: TRBV9; J gene: TRBJ2-2; clone size: few; D gene: TRBD1
CDR3 DNA: TGCGCCAGCAGCCAAGATGGGGGATCGCAGTATTTT; CDR3 protein: CASSQDGGSQYF; CDR3 length: 12; V gene: TRBV4-1; J gene: TRBJ2-3; clone size: NA; D gene: NA
CDR3 DNA: TGCGCCAGCAGCGCCGGGACCAGCCAAGAGACCCAGTACTTC; CDR3 protein: CASSAGTSQETQYF; CDR3 length: 14; V gene: TRBV5-1; J gene: TRBJ2-5; clone size: few; D gene: NA
CDR3 DNA: TGTGCCAGCAGTTTAAACAGGGGAGGATATGGCTACACCTTC; CDR3 protein: CASSLNRGGYGYTF; CDR3 length: 14; V gene: TRBV12-3/TRBV12-4; J gene: TRBJ1-2; clone size: few; D gene: TRBD1
CDR3 DNA: TGTGCCAGCAGCCAAGGGGGCATAAGGGGAGCCGGAGATACGCAGTATTTT; CDR3 protein: CASSQGGIRGAGDTQYF; CDR3 length: 17; V gene: TRBV4-2; J gene: TRBJ2-3; clone size: few; D gene: NA
CDR3 DNA: TGCGCCAGCAGCCCCACCCCCGGACGTGTATACGAGCAGTACTTC; CDR3 protein: CASSPTPGRVYEQYF; CDR3 length: 15; V gene: TRBV4-1; J gene: TRBJ2-7; clone size: NA; D gene: NA
CDR3 DNA: TGTGCCAGCCTCCGGTACAATGAGCAGTTCTTC; CDR3 protein: CASLRYNEQFF; CDR3 length: 11; V gene: TRBV28; J gene: TRBJ2-1; clone size: NA; D gene: NA